The present entry profiles one T cell receptor (beta chain) with its context. Its specificity is unknown. This CDR3 spans 16 amino acids. The ends lost 4 bases at V and 6 bases at J; junction bases unmatched: 13. Germline CDR1 is KGHDR and CDR2 is SFDVKD. Only in-frame clones appear in the TCRdb table, and some are missing; sequencing was by immunoSEQ multiplex PCR. Seen here are 170,000 or so clones, about nine tenths observed once, and the top ten hold approximately 1.5%. These data come from a study of T cell responses to AZD1222 COVID-19 vaccine. At the level of the study: Researchers grouped second doses given at about 4 or about 12 weeks into one pool. Study observations and caveats: In all cases, repertoires were sampled only after the peak T cell response. Once two AZD1222 doses were given, Spike-specific TCR breadth and depth went up. Possibly, clonal diversity was underestimated; donors were largely white British and included more females.

Here the sequenced sample was peripheral blood, taken on day 0 of AZD1222 vaccination. The gene calls are TRBV24-1 and TRBJ1-2; 7 bases align to TRBD1. The sequence came from an adult in good health. The CDR3 region has the DNA TGTGCCACCAGTGACCCCAGGGGGGGGACTAAGGATGGCTACACCTTC. It yields the protein CATSDPRGGTKDGYTF.